Listed below are T cell receptor beta chains from one sample, sequenced in a study of blood T cell repertoires in COVID-19. The protocol was immunoSEQ multiplex PCR, while the TCRdb copy is restricted to in-frame clones and leaves out a portion. The sample lists under 150,000 clones, over 75% occurring once. Sequencing used peripheral blood. The source is a man between 65 and 85 years old with active COVID-19. Each CDR3 is given with its conserved first and last residue. A D gene is named only where the DNA matches it firmly. Only some rows state a clone size, as once, few, many or a class for expanded clones.

J	V	size	D	CDR3	DNA
TRBJ2-1	TRBV11-3	NA	TRBD2	CASSLVAGRAGNEQFF	TGTGCCAGCAGCTTAGTTGCGGGGAGGGCCGGCAATGAGCAGTTCTTC
TRBJ1-2	TRBV9	NA	TRBD1	CASSLPGGRDGYTF	TGTGCCAGCAGCCTCCCAGGGGGCAGGGACGGCTACACCTTC
TRBJ2-1	TRBV5-1	NA	TRBD2	CASSSSGPSYNEQFF	TGCGCCAGCAGCTCTAGCGGGCCCTCCTACAATGAGCAGTTCTTC
TRBJ2-1	TRBV14	NA	NA	CASSQSILLVSYNEQFF	TGTGCCAGCAGCCAGTCTATCTTACTAGTTTCCTACAATGAGCAGTTCTTC
TRBJ2-5	TRBV28	NA	NA	CASRLQGRETQYF	TGTGCCAGCAGACTCCAGGGAAGAGAGACCCAGTACTTC
TRBJ2-1	TRBV12-5	NA	TRBD1	CASGPDRGFNEQFF	TGTGCTAGTGGGCCGGACAGGGGCTTCAATGAGCAGTTCTTC
TRBJ1-5	TRBV28	NA	NA	CASSRRDSHNQPQHF	TGTGCCAGCAGCCGCCGGGACTCACACAATCAGCCCCAGCATTTT
TRBJ2-2	TRBV6-1	NA	TRBD2	CASSERTSGRLDGELFF	TGTGCCAGCAGTGAAAGGACTAGCGGGAGATTAGACGGGGAGCTGTTTTTT
TRBJ2-7	TRBV27	NA	TRBD1	CASNGQGPSYEQYF	TGTGCCAGCAACGGACAGGGCCCCTCCTACGAGCAGTACTTT
TRBJ2-5	TRBV5-1	NA	TRBD1	CASSRLKDPTGGGETQYF	TGCGCCAGCAGCAGGTTAAAGGACCCGACAGGGGGCGGGGAGACCCAGTACTTC
TRBJ2-1	TRBV30	NA	NA	CAWSVLSEYYNEQFF	TGTGCCTGGAGTGTACTAAGCGAGTACTACAATGAGCAGTTCTTC
TRBJ1-5	TRBV18	NA	NA	CASSQRGASNQPQHF	TGTGCCAGCTCGCAACGGGGGGCTAGCAATCAGCCCCAGCATTTT
TRBJ1-4	TRBV5-5	NA	TRBD1	CASSAPYRGTNEKLFF	TGTGCCAGCAGCGCGCCGTACAGGGGCACTAATGAAAAACTGTTTTTT
TRBJ1-2	TRBV25-1	NA	TRBD1	CASRRTGNYGYTF	TGTGCCAGCAGAAGGACAGGAAACTATGGCTACACCTTC
TRBJ2-7	TRBV27	NA	TRBD2	CASSFSTSGIEQYF	TGTGCCAGCAGTTTCTCGACTAGCGGGATTGAGCAGTACTTC
TRBJ1-2	TRBV28	NA	NA	CASRSRGGYTF	TGTGCCAGCAGATCTAGGGGTGGCTACACCTTC
TRBJ1-1	TRBV19	NA	NA	CASSIPGYAEAFF	TGTGCCAGTAGTATTCCAGGGTACGCTGAAGCTTTCTTT
TRBJ1-1	TRBV7-3	NA	NA	CASSSHQGTEAFF	TGTGCCAGCAGCTCTCATCAGGGGACTGAAGCTTTCTTT
TRBJ2-5	TRBV6-5	NA	NA	CASSYGETQYF	TGTGCCAGCAGTTACGGCGAGACCCAGTACTTC
TRBJ1-3	TRBV4-3	medium-sized	NA	CASSQDSGSAGNTIYF	TGCGCCAGCAGCCAAGATTCCGGGTCTGCCGGAAACACCATATATTTT
TRBJ2-7	TRBV24-1	NA	NA	CATSDVRGYEQYF	TGTGCCACCAGCGATGTGCGGGGCTACGAGCAGTACTTC
TRBJ2-3	TRBV24-1	NA	NA	CATSLPGAGDTQYF	TGTGCCACCTCGTTACCAGGGGCAGGGGATACGCAGTATTTT
TRBJ1-3	TRBV18	NA	NA	CASSPARGPGNTIYF	TGTGCCAGCTCACCGGCCAGGGGTCCTGGAAACACCATATATTTT
TRBJ1-6	TRBV11-3	few	NA	CASSLGRGGNSPLHF	TGTGCCAGCAGCTTGGGGAGGGGAGGCAATTCACCCCTCCACTTT
TRBJ1-1	TRBV6-5	NA	NA	CASTSGGFTKAFF	TGTGCCAGCACCTCGGGGGGGTTCACTAAAGCTTTCTTT
TRBJ2-3	TRBV6-5	NA	TRBD1	CASRQQGFADTQYF	TGTGCCAGCAGACAACAGGGGTTCGCAGATACGCAGTATTTT
TRBJ2-3	TRBV6-5	NA	NA	CASRPDGWGTDTQYF	TGTGCCAGCAGGCCCGACGGGTGGGGCACAGATACGCAGTATTTT
TRBJ2-3	TRBV6-1	NA	NA	CASSERARTSTDTQYF	TGTGCCAGCAGTGAACGAGCTCGCACTAGCACAGATACGCAGTATTTT
TRBJ2-5	TRBV5-1	NA	NA	CASSGQMGTQYF	TGCGCCAGCTCAGGACAGATGGGGACCCAGTACTTC
TRBJ1-4	TRBV5-1	NA	NA	CASSFSGLPNEKLFF	TGCGCCAGCAGCTTCTCGGGTCTTCCTAATGAAAAACTGTTTTTT
TRBJ1-5	TRBV18	NA	TRBD1	CASSDQGAVQPQHF	TGTGCCAGCTCAGACCAGGGGGCAGTTCAGCCCCAGCATTTT
TRBJ2-3	TRBV21-1	NA	NA	CASSPVSGTDTQYF	TGTGCCAGCAGCCCCGTCTCCGGCACAGATACGCAGTATTTT
TRBJ2-5	TRBV7-2	NA	NA	CASSPGGTQYF	TGTGCCAGCAGCCCGGGTGGGACCCAGTACTTC
TRBJ2-1	TRBV6-4	once	NA	CASSAGVSYNEQFF	TGTGCCAGCAGCGCAGGGGTTTCCTACAATGAGCAGTTCTTC
TRBJ1-3	TRBV7-2	NA	TRBD1	CASSVGTGGKNTIYF	TGTGCCAGCAGCGTAGGGACAGGGGGGAAGAACACCATATATTTT
TRBJ1-4	TRBV2	NA	NA	CASSDYRATNEKLFF	TGTGCCAGCAGTGATTACAGGGCAACTAATGAAAAACTGTTTTTT
TRBJ1-2	TRBV19	NA	TRBD1	CASSIVTDRDPGENYGYTF	TGTGCCAGTAGTATAGTTACCGACAGGGACCCGGGGGAAAACTATGGCTACACCTTC
TRBJ2-7	TRBV5-1	NA	TRBD1	CASSLESTGARNEQYF	TGCGCCAGCAGCTTGGAAAGTACAGGGGCCCGAAACGAGCAGTACTTC
TRBJ1-1	TRBV28	once	NA	CASSLNSRGGTEAFF	TGTGCCAGCAGTTTAAATTCCAGGGGCGGCACTGAAGCTTTCTTT
TRBJ2-4	TRBV18	NA	NA	CASSPRGQELAKNIQYF	TGTGCCAGCTCACCACGGGGCCAAGAGCTAGCCAAAAACATTCAGTACTTC
TRBJ2-7	TRBV7-2	NA	TRBD2	CASSSGGLAGALEQYF	TGTGCCAGCAGCTCAGGCGGACTAGCGGGAGCTCTCGAGCAGTACTTC
TRBJ2-7	TRBV10-3	few	NA	CAISPNSNEQYF	TGTGCCATCAGCCCCAACAGTAACGAGCAGTACTTC
TRBJ2-3	TRBV5-4	NA	NA	CASSLGSLGVADTQYF	TGTGCCAGCAGCTTGGGTTCGTTAGGGGTCGCAGATACGCAGTATTTT
TRBJ1-1	TRBV11-2	NA	NA	CASSFSRQNTEAFF	TGTGCCAGCAGCTTCTCCAGACAGAACACTGAAGCTTTCTTT
TRBJ2-7	TRBV4-1	NA	TRBD1	CASSQAQGAHEQYF	TGCGCCAGCAGCCAAGCACAGGGGGCCCACGAGCAGTACTTC
TRBJ1-1	TRBV4-1	NA	TRBD1	CASSPRQGRGANTEAFF	TGCGCCAGCAGCCCCCGACAGGGAAGGGGTGCGAACACTGAAGCTTTCTTT
TRBJ2-7	TRBV25-1	NA	NA	CASTLTGYEQYF	TGTGCCAGCACTCTAACAGGGTACGAGCAGTACTTC
TRBJ1-2	TRBV19	once	NA	CASSMLQIPNYGYTF	TGTGCCAGTAGTATGCTGCAGATACCTAACTATGGCTACACCTTC
TRBJ1-1	TRBV19	few	TRBD1	CASSFTGGSYTEAFF	TGTGCCAGTAGCTTTACAGGGGGATCGTACACTGAAGCTTTCTTT
TRBJ2-7	TRBV28	NA	NA	CASRPPLDYEQYF	TGTGCCAGCCGGCCACCACTAGACTACGAGCAGTACTTC
TRBJ2-1	TRBV19	NA	TRBD2	CASRTIAGGPRNEQFF	TGTGCCAGTAGGACAATAGCGGGAGGGCCAAGGAATGAGCAGTTCTTC
TRBJ2-5	TRBV5-1	NA	NA	CASSLRLSQETQYF	TGCGCCAGCAGCTTGCGACTCAGCCAAGAGACCCAGTACTTC
TRBJ2-1	TRBV11-3	NA	TRBD1	CASSLEFDRGDNEQFF	TGTGCCAGCAGCTTAGAGTTCGACAGGGGGGACAATGAGCAGTTCTTC
TRBJ2-7	TRBV5-1	NA	TRBD1	CASTGQGKGSYEQYF	TGCGCCAGCACCGGACAGGGGAAAGGTTCCTACGAGCAGTACTTC
TRBJ2-1	TRBV30	NA	TRBD1	CAWSHGQVRFF	TGTGCCTGGAGCCACGGACAGGTTAGGTTCTTC